This is a list of T cell receptor beta chains from one sample in a study of T-cell reconstitution after alpha-beta-depleted transplantation in children. TCRdb used MiXCR to reprocess the PCR reads, holding one entry per CDR3 protein. The sample records around 420,000 distinct CDR3 sequences, roughly 17% being singletons. The sequences come from PBMCs, mostly from graft donor cells, collected 360 days after TCRalphabeta/CD19-depleted stem cell transplant. These TCRs come from a boy in the first two years of life who had a stem cell transplant for Wiskott-Aldrich syndrome, so the T cells may come from the graft donor. Each CDR3 is given with its conserved first and last residue. Each record gives: V gene, D gene, J gene, clone size, CDR3 DNA, CDR3 protein. A D gene is named only where the DNA matches it firmly. Clone size is given for some rows only: seen once, a few or many times, or a class if the clone is expanded.

TRBV9,NA,TRBJ2-6,NA,TGTGCCAGCAGCGCCTCACCCGGGGGCTCTGGGGCCAACGTCCTGACTTTC,CASSASPGGSGANVLTF
TRBV18,TRBD1,TRBJ1-2,many,TGTGCCAGCTCACCAGATTCGGGACAGACCTATGGCTACACCTTC,CASSPDSGQTYGYTF
TRBV12-3/TRBV12-4,NA,TRBJ2-5,NA,TGTGCCAGCAGTTCAGCGACAGGTCGCTCTCAAGAGACCCAGTACTTC,CASSSATGRSQETQYF
TRBV7-6,NA,TRBJ1-4,few,TGTGCCAGCAGCTTAGGGGCCAGGGATGGGGAAAAACTGTTTTTT,CASSLGARDGEKLFF
TRBV10-3,NA,TRBJ2-2,NA,TGTGCCACCGGTAGAAGAGGGCCGATGGTCGGGGAGCTGTTTTTT,CATGRRGPMVGELFF
TRBV6-5,NA,TRBJ2-7,NA,TGTGCCAGCAGTTATGGGGACGCAAGGACCTACGAGCAGTACTTC,CASSYGDARTYEQYF
TRBV11-1,TRBD1,TRBJ2-6,NA,TGTGCCAGCAGCTTGGGTACAGGGGTCCCCCTCTCTGGGGCCAACGTCCTGACTTTC,CASSLGTGVPLSGANVLTF
TRBV12-3/TRBV12-4,TRBD1,TRBJ2-2,few,TGTGCCAGCAGCCGGACAGGCAAGAACACCGGGGAGCTGTTTTTT,CASSRTGKNTGELFF
TRBV5-1,TRBD2,TRBJ2-2,NA,TGCGCCAGCAGCTTGGAGGCGGGAGACACCGGGGAGCTGTTTTTT,CASSLEAGDTGELFF
TRBV10-3,TRBD2,TRBJ2-1,many,TGTGCCATCCGATGGGAGCGGGACCATGAGCAGTTCTTC,CAIRWERDHEQFF
TRBV20-1,TRBD2,TRBJ2-1,NA,TGCAGTGCTAGTAGAATAGCGGGTATATACAATGAGCAGTTCTTC,CSASRIAGIYNEQFF
TRBV27,TRBD1,TRBJ2-5,NA,TGTGCCAGCAGTTTATTGCAGGGGGCCGCCGGGACCCAGTACTTC,CASSLLQGAAGTQYF
TRBV11-2,TRBD1,TRBJ2-7,NA,TGTGCCAGCAGCCCCGGTAACAGGGGGGCCTACGAGCAGTACTTC,CASSPGNRGAYEQYF
TRBV3-1,TRBD2,TRBJ2-2,NA,TGTGCCAGCAGCCAAGATCGCGAGCGGGGGGGAAAGAACACCGGGGAGCTGTTTTTT,CASSQDRERGGKNTGELFF
TRBV7-9,NA,TRBJ2-1,many,TGTGCCAGCAGCTTAGGGGGCGGAGGAAATGAGCAGTTCTTC,CASSLGGGGNEQFF
TRBV7-6,TRBD1,TRBJ2-7,few,TGTGCCAGCAGCTTAGCTGGACAGGGGGCCCTTTACGAGCAGTACTTC,CASSLAGQGALYEQYF
TRBV7-2,NA,TRBJ2-1,few,TGTGCCAGCAGCACTAAGAGGACAGACTACAATGAGCAGTTCTTC,CASSTKRTDYNEQFF
TRBV14,NA,TRBJ2-3,few,TGTGCCAGCAGCCAACTTTTCGGAGCCACAGATACGCAGTATTTT,CASSQLFGATDTQYF
TRBV6-2/TRBV6-3,NA,TRBJ2-4,NA,TGTGCCAGCAGCCTCGGACAGATGAGAGCCAAAAACATTCAGTACTTC,CASSLGQMRAKNIQYF
TRBV7-8,NA,TRBJ1-5,few,TGTGCCAGCAGCTTACGGAAGGGGAGCAATCAGCCCCAGCATTTT,CASSLRKGSNQPQHF
TRBV7-2,NA,TRBJ2-3,few,TGTGCCAGCAGCTTCCATAGGGGGGGCACAGATACGCAGTATTTT,CASSFHRGGTDTQYF
TRBV28,NA,TRBJ2-7,NA,TGTGCCAGCAGTTTATTTACACAGGACTCCTACGAGCAGTACTTC,CASSLFTQDSYEQYF
TRBV5-1,NA,TRBJ2-7,NA,TGCGCCAGCAGCTTGGGAGCGAAGCAGTACTTC,CASSLGAKQYF
TRBV5-8,NA,TRBJ2-3,few,TGTGCCAGCAGCTTGGGGCTCCACACAGATACGCAGTATTTT,CASSLGLHTDTQYF
TRBV12-3/TRBV12-4,TRBD2,TRBJ2-1,few,TGTGCCAGCAGTTTACTAGCGGGAGGGTTCAATGAGCAGTTCTTC,CASSLLAGGFNEQFF
TRBV29-1,TRBD2,TRBJ2-3,NA,TGCAGCGTTGAAGAACCAGCGGGGGCGACTTTCACAGATACGCAGTATTTT,CSVEEPAGATFTDTQYF
TRBV11-3,TRBD2,TRBJ2-7,NA,TGTGCCAGCAGCTTATCGGTCCTAGCGGGAGGGCACTACGAGCAGTACTTC,CASSLSVLAGGHYEQYF
TRBV7-9,TRBD2,TRBJ2-7,few,TGTGCCAGCAGCTTAACTAGCGGGAAGTCCGAGCAGTACTTC,CASSLTSGKSEQYF
TRBV30,NA,TRBJ2-1,NA,TGTGCCTGGAGTGTATGGGGGAACGATGAGCAGTTCTTC,CAWSVWGNDEQFF
TRBV6-2/TRBV6-3,NA,TRBJ2-2,few,TGTGCCAGCAGTTACCAGTACGGGGAGCTGTTTTTT,CASSYQYGELFF
TRBV3-1,NA,TRBJ1-1,NA,TGTGCCAGCAGCCAAGGAAAGGTGGGATTCCTCAACACTGAAGCTTTCTTT,CASSQGKVGFLNTEAFF
TRBV24-1,TRBD2,TRBJ2-3,few,TGTGCCACCAGTGATTTCCGTCGCGGGACTAGAACAGATACGCAGTATTTT,CATSDFRRGTRTDTQYF
TRBV5-1,TRBD2,TRBJ2-3,few,TGCGCCAGCAGCTTGGGAACTAGCGGGGGGACCGACGGAACGCAGTATTTT,CASSLGTSGGTDGTQYF
TRBV7-9,NA,TRBJ2-7,many,TGTGCCAGCAGCTTCCGACAGACCTACGAGCAGTACTTC,CASSFRQTYEQYF
TRBV7-2,NA,TRBJ2-7,few,TGTGCCAGCAGCCAAAACGGGCCCTACGAGCAGTACTTC,CASSQNGPYEQYF
TRBV7-9,TRBD2,TRBJ2-3,few,TGTGCCAGCAGCTTATATGGTGCGGGAGTGGCAGATACGCAGTATTTT,CASSLYGAGVADTQYF
TRBV7-6,NA,TRBJ2-5,NA,TGTGCCAGCAGCTTTTTACGGGGCCAAGAGACCCAGTACTTC,CASSFLRGQETQYF
TRBV24-1,NA,TRBJ2-5,few,TGTGCCACCAGTGGACCCAAAGAGACCCAGTACTTC,CATSGPKETQYF
TRBV11-2,NA,TRBJ2-2,few,TGTGCCAGCAGCTTGATCCCCTTGGTAGCGGCGAACACCGGGGAGCTGTTTTTT,CASSLIPLVAANTGELFF
TRBV15,NA,TRBJ2-3,NA,TGTGCCACCAGCAGAGGAACTGCAGATACGCAGTATTTT,CATSRGTADTQYF
TRBV7-9,NA,TRBJ2-5,few,TGTGCCAGCAGCTTAGCGCTAGACACACAAGAGACCCAGTACTTC,CASSLALDTQETQYF
TRBV6-5,NA,TRBJ2-5,NA,TGTGCCAGCTGCAGAAGACTAGGAAAAGAGACCCAGTACTTC,CASCRRLGKETQYF
TRBV5-1,TRBD2,TRBJ2-7,NA,TGCGCCAGCAGCCCACTAGCGGGGGGCCTCTCCTACGAGCAGTACTTC,CASSPLAGGLSYEQYF
TRBV15,TRBD2,TRBJ2-7,few,TGTGCCACCAGCAGAGAGGGAGGGAGTACCTACGAGCAGTACTTC,CATSREGGSTYEQYF
TRBV5-1,TRBD2,TRBJ2-7,many,TGCGCCAGCAGCTTTAGGACTAGGACCTACGAGCAGTACTTC,CASSFRTRTYEQYF
TRBV12-3/TRBV12-4,NA,TRBJ1-1,few,TGTGCCAGCAGTTTTGGACCTGAAGCTTTCTTT,CASSFGPEAFF
TRBV7-2,NA,TRBJ2-7,few,TGTGCCAGCAGCTTGCAGGACAGGCCGGGGTCGGGGAGGGAGCAGTACTTC,CASSLQDRPGSGREQYF
TRBV12-3/TRBV12-4,NA,TRBJ2-5,NA,TGTGCCAGCAGCTTGACTCGTGGGGAGACCCAGTACTTC,CASSLTRGETQYF